The 29 T cell receptor beta chains reported below all come from one sample, sequenced in a study of T cell clusters in autoimmune cytopenias. TRB amplification used approximately 250 ng of peripheral blood genomic DNA. TRB was amplified by touch-down multiplex PCR, primer pools A and B combined. With the multiplex PCR reads reprocessed, TCRdb shows one record per CDR3 protein and no DNA. The table for this sample gives around 7,000 distinct CDR3 sequences. Sequences were obtained from peripheral blood. The receptors come from a human donor with an autoimmune cytopenia or autoimmune hepatitis (not recorded which).

The genes are TRBV11-2 and TRBJ1-1; the D call of TRBD1 rests on TCRdb alone, since no DNA is present to check it. Germline CDR1 and CDR2: SGHAT and FQNNGV. This CDR3 region has 15 residues. CDR3 residues: CASRHERGSGTEAFF.

This rearrangement joins TRBV7-2 to TRBJ1-2; TCRdb picks TRBD1, but there is no DNA to check that call. CDR1 is SGHTA and CDR2 is FQGNSA in the germline V gene. The CDR3 length is 15 residues. CDR3 residues: CASRQTGAPSYGYTF.

The chain links TRBV7-9 to TRBJ2-7; TCRdb's D call of TRBD1 is untestable without DNA. Germline V lookup: CDR1 SEHNR, CDR2 FQNEAQ (reference sequence). This CDR3 has 17 amino acids. CDR3 in amino acids: CASSLGWGTGGRDEQYF.

This sequence joins TRBV12-3 or TRBV12-4 and TRBJ1-1; TCRdb gives TRBD1 as the D gene, but with no DNA this cannot be confirmed. The CDR3 contains 13 residues. CDR3 residues: CASSPMGGTEAFF.

Frequency places this clonotype as medium-sized. This chain uses TRBV5-6 with TRBJ2-7; lacking DNA, the TRBD1 call made by TCRdb goes unchecked. Per the germline V gene, CDR1 is SGHDT and CDR2 is YYEEEE. This CDR3 contains 12 residues. The CDR3 reads CASSLGGGEQYF.

The chain employs TRBV14 and TRBJ2-6. There are 13 residues in the CDR3. The V gene's germline CDR1 is SGHDN and CDR2 FVKESK. The CDR3: CASSHSGANVLTF. The complete variable domain, with remaining parts taken from reference TRBV14 and TRBJ2-6, reads EAGVTQFPSHSVIEKGQTVTLRCDPISGHDNLYWYRRVMGKEIKFLLHFVKESKQDESGMPNNRFLAERTGGTYSTLKVQPAELEDSGVYFCASSHSGANVLTFGAGSRLTVL.

The V call is TRBV5-6, the J call TRBJ1-1; TCRdb's assignment of TRBD1 cannot be checked, as there is no DNA. CDR3 length: 14 amino acids. Germline loops: CDR1 SGHDT, CDR2 YYEEEE. The CDR3 region is CASSFSGTGGGAFF.

V and J are TRBV18 and TRBJ1-5. CDR1 is KGHSH and CDR2 is LQKENI in the germline V gene. The CDR3 spans 15 residues. Here the CDR3 reads CASSPSGYGYQPQHF.

CDR3 amino acids: CASSYDSNYGYTF. The chain is built from TRBV5-1 and TRBJ1-2; TCRdb reports TRBD1, a call that lacks DNA to check it against. The CDR3 totals 13 residues. CDR1 is SGHRS and CDR2 is YFSETQ in the germline V gene.

The J gene is TRBJ2-3, the V gene TRBV7-6; TCRdb indicates TRBD2, and absent DNA this call remains unverified. The V gene's germline CDR1 is SGHVS and CDR2 FNYEAQ. The CDR3 runs 16 residues. CDR3 loop: CASSLGGFVSTDTQYF.

This clonotype is called medium-sized based on its frequency. V is TRBV6-1 and J is TRBJ2-6. This CDR3 is built from 17 residues. Germline assignment: CDR1 MNHNS and CDR2 SASEGT. The CDR3 is CASSVWQIHSGANVLTF.

Measured by frequency, this clonotype is medium-sized. This rearrangement joins TRBV30 to TRBJ1-2; without DNA, the TCRdb call of TRBD1 cannot be checked. The CDR3 covers 14 residues. Germline V gene lookup returns CDR1 GTSNPN and CDR2 SVGIG (reference sequence). CDR3 amino acids: CACSMGQSNYGYTF. Combining the CDR3 with reference TRBV30 and TRBJ1-2 gives the whole variable domain SQTIHQWPATLVQPVGSPLSLECTVEGTSNPNLYWYRQAAGRGLQLLFYSVGIGQISSEVPQNLSASRPQDRQFILSSKKLLLSDSGFYLCACSMGQSNYGYTFGSGTRLTVV.

This clonotype is deemed medium-sized by its frequency. The J gene is TRBJ2-7, the V gene TRBV6-5; TCRdb reports TRBD1, a call that lacks DNA to check it against. The CDR3 spans 14 residues. Germline V gene data show CDR1 as MNHEY and CDR2 as SVGAGI. The CDR3 reads CASSYGTETYEQYF.

The rearrangement links TRBV28 to TRBJ2-6; with no DNA, the TCRdb D assignment of TRBD1 cannot be verified. CDR1 MDHEN and CDR2 SYDVKM come from the germline V gene. The CDR3 runs 17 residues. CDR3: CASRTGGSLSGANVLTF.

The chain joins TRBV18 to TRBJ2-7; TCRdb calls TRBD2, which cannot be checked without DNA. The germline CDR1 and CDR2 sequences are KGHSH and LQKENI. CDR3 length equals 16 residues. This CDR3 reads CASSQGRLLGSYEQYF.

This chain links TRBV9 with TRBJ2-5; TCRdb returns TRBD1, unconfirmable since there is no DNA. CDR1 is SGDLS, CDR2 YYNGEE, per germline. The CDR3 contains 17 residues. The CDR3 protein is CASSVAPRDRGSETQYF.

This clonotype shows up as medium-sized by frequency. The V call is TRBV27, the J call TRBJ2-7. In germline, CDR1 is MNHEY, CDR2 SMNVEV (reference sequence). The CDR3 spans 13 residues. This chain's CDR3 is CASRNGLSYEQYF.

V and J are TRBV28 and TRBJ1-2; TCRdb's D gene call, TRBD1, goes unchecked for lack of DNA. The CDR3 contains 16 residues. Germline CDR1 MDHEN, CDR2 SYDVKM. CDR3 sequence reads: CASSTTGTGIWYGYTF.

This clonotype ranks as medium-sized in terms of frequency. This chain links TRBV15 with TRBJ1-4; the TCRdb D gene call, TRBD1, has no DNA to confirm it. CDR1 is LNHNV, CDR2 YYDKDF, per germline (reference sequence). The CDR3 sequence is 15 residues long. The CDR3 sequence is CATSMTQGVGEKLFF.

The chain combines TRBV11-2 with TRBJ1-1. The length of the CDR3 is 13 residues. Germline V gene sequence: CDR1 SGHAT, CDR2 FQNNGV. CDR3 in amino acids: CASSLGLNTEAFF.

The rearrangement joins TRBV12-3 or TRBV12-4 to TRBJ2-3; without DNA, the TCRdb call of TRBD1 cannot be checked. The CDR3 consists of 15 residues. CDR3 protein: CASFRDGGKGDTQYF.

This clonotype is called medium-sized based on its frequency. The chain couples TRBV6-1 to TRBJ1-2; the TCRdb D gene call, TRBD1, has no DNA to confirm it. Germline lookup yields CDR1 MNHNS and CDR2 SASEGT. CDR3 length equals 13 residues. The CDR3: CANRDTRNYGYTF.

V gene TRBV7-3 combines with J gene TRBJ2-1; with no DNA, the TCRdb D assignment of TRBD2 cannot be verified. There are 16 residues in the CDR3. Germline-derived CDR1 and CDR2 are SGHTA and FQGTGA. The CDR3 loop reads CASSLLAGPIYNEQFF. Full variable domain (outside the CDR3, taken from reference TRBV7-3 and TRBJ2-1): GAGVSQTPSNKVTEKGKYVELRCDPISGHTALYWYRQSLGQGPEFLIYFQGTGAADDSGLPNDRFFAVRPEGSVSTLKIQRTERGDSAVYLCASSLLAGPIYNEQFFGPGTRLTVL.

The chain uses TRBV5-4 and TRBJ2-2; without DNA, the TCRdb call of TRBD1 cannot be checked. The CDR3 sequence is 17 residues long. The germline V gene has CDR1 SGHNT and CDR2 YYREEE (reference sequence). The CDR3 sequence is CASSFTLAGAHTGELFF.

CDR3: CASSPGGLNSPLHF. The V and J genes are TRBV18 and TRBJ1-6; the D call from TCRdb, TRBD1, cannot be confirmed without DNA. This CDR3 spans 14 amino acids. CDR1 KGHSH and CDR2 LQKENI come from the germline V gene.

According to its frequency, this clonotype is medium-sized (0.01 to 0.1%). This chain uses TRBV12-3 or TRBV12-4 with TRBJ1-2. The CDR3 consists of 13 residues. The CDR3: CASSFGPNYGYTF.

This rearrangement joins TRBV6-5 to TRBJ1-2; TCRdb's assignment of TRBD1 cannot be checked, as there is no DNA. In germline, CDR1 is MNHEY, CDR2 SVGAGI. This CDR3 has 14 residues. CDR3 region: CASSYGQGGYGYTF.

The chain couples TRBV5-1 to TRBJ2-3; the TCRdb D gene call, TRBD2, has no DNA to confirm it. This CDR3 contains 16 residues. CDR1 and CDR2 (germline): SGHRS, YFSETQ. The CDR3 spells CASSLGASGSADTQYF.

The J gene is TRBJ1-5, the V gene TRBV10-3; the TCRdb call, TRBD1, lacks DNA for checking. This CDR3 comprises 13 residues. CDR1 is ENHRY, CDR2 SYGVKD, per germline. This CDR3 is CAIKGGDNQPQHF.